The present T cell receptor beta chain was sequenced within a study of blood T cell repertoires in COVID-19. Study background: In each case, the material was cDNA or gDNA derived from T cells, B-cell-depleted T cells, or PBMCs.

With 1 base removed from V and 4 bases from J, the gap between germline ends came to 17 bases. The CDR3 runs to 17 residues. CDR1 and CDR2 (germline): MNHNS, SASEGT. Profiling relied on immunoSEQ multiplex PCR, and the TCRdb table lists in-frame clones only, not all of them. The table has around 72,000 clones, approximately 86% seen once. Sample: peripheral blood. The chain has TRBV6-1 and TRBJ1-5; D ambiguous. This TCR derives from a man between 45 and 60 years old with acute or convalescent COVID-19. CDR3: CASSEGFNSPFNQPQHF. CDR3 DNA sequence: TGTGCCAGCAGTGAAGGCTTTAATAGTCCTTTTAATCAGCCCCAGCATTTT.